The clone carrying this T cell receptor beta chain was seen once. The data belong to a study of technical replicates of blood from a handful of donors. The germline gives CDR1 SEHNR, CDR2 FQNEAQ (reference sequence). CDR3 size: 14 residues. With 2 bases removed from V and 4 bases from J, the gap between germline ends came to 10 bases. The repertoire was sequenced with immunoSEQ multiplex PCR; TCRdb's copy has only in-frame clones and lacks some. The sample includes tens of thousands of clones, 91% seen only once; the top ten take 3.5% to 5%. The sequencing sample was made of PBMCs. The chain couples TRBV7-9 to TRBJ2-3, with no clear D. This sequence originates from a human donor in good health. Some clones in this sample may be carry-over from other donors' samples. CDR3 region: CASSLRGLADTQYF. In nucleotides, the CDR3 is TGTGCCAGCAGCTTACGAGGTTTGGCAGATACGCAGTATTTT. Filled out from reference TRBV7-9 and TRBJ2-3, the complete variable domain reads DTGVSQNPRHKITKRGQNVTFRCDPISEHNRLYWYRQTLGQGPEFLTYFQNEAQLEKSRLLSDRFSAERPKGSFSTLEIQRTEQGDSAMYLCASSLRGLADTQYFGPGTRLTVL.